This passage covers 20 T cell receptor beta chains from one sample sequenced in a study of cytomegalovirus exposure and HLA in healthy donors (dated by TCRdb to the late 2010s). Library prep was done by the immunoSEQ multiplex PCR assay. The multiplex PCR relied on a mix of 60 forward primers for TCR Vbeta segments and 13 reverse primers for TCR Jbeta segments. TCRdb provides this immuneACCESS table in a form limited to in-frame rearrangements. Some clones are lacking; in checked studies, under half of them reflect an unresolved V gene, and why the rest are absent is not known. This sample has 40,000 or so clones in its table, and approximately 60% of those were observed once. The ten largest clones add up to more than 8.5% of the sample. What was sequenced was PBMCs. Every receptor here comes from a human donor in good health.

This chain joins TRBV7-9 and TRBJ2-7; perhaps TRBD2 as D (7 bases). In germline, CDR1 is SEHNR, CDR2 FQNEAQ (reference sequence). This CDR3 is 14 amino acids long. V was pared by 3 bases and J by 6 bases, with 15 bases between. The CDR3 DNA reads as TGTGCCAGCAGCTTTGGTGGGGGGGCCTCCGAGCAGTACTTC. It is translated as CASSFGGGASEQYF. The variable domain in full, with the rest retrieved from reference TRBV7-9 and TRBJ2-7, is DTGVSQNPRHKITKRGQNVTFRCDPISEHNRLYWYRQTLGQGPEFLTYFQNEAQLEKSRLLSDRFSAERPKGSFSTLEIQRTEQGDSAMYLCASSFGGGASEQYFGPGTRLTVT.

The gene calls are TRBV5-1 and TRBJ2-3; possible D gene TRBD2, 5 bases. The CDR3 runs 14 residues. Germline lookup yields CDR1 SGHRS and CDR2 YFSETQ. The V gene lost 3 bases and the J gene lost 4 bases, with 12 bases spanning the gap. DNA for the CDR3: TGCGCCAGCAGCTGGGAGAACGCAGCAGATACGCAGTATTTT. Encoded protein: CASSWENAADTQYF. Supplemented by reference TRBV5-1 and TRBJ2-3, the full variable domain reads KAGVTQTPRYLIKTRGQQVTLSCSPISGHRSVSWYQQTPGQGLQFLFEYFSETQRNKGNFPGRFSGRQFSNSRSEMNVSTLELGDSALYLCASSWENAADTQYFGPGTRLTVL.

In this sample, this clone turned up a few times. The chain combines TRBV28 with TRBJ2-5; the match to TRBD1 covers 8 bases. Unmatched junction bases numbered 12, after V lost 4 bases and J lost 5 bases. The CDR3 extends over 16 amino acids. CDR1 is MDHEN and CDR2 is SYDVKM in the germline V gene. The CDR3 reads CASSSVRGQGRETQYF. The CDR3 DNA follows: TGTGCCAGCAGTTCGGTCAGGGGGCAGGGAAGGGAGACCCAGTACTTC. The full variable domain, completed using reference TRBV28 and TRBJ2-5, is DVKVTQSSRYLVKRTGEKVFLECVQDMDHENMFWYRQDPGLGLRLIYFSYDVKMKEKGDIPEGYSVSREKKERFSLILESASTNQTSMYLCASSSVRGQGRETQYFGPGTRLLVL.

The V call is TRBV2, the J call TRBJ1-2; no firm D call. The CDR3 is 15 amino acids. The germline V gene encodes CDR1 SNHLY and CDR2 FYNNEI. Deletions cut 6 bases from V and 6 bases from J, with 20 bases between. Written as DNA, the CDR3 is TGTGCCAGCAGCCATACCCGGACGGGAACGGATGGCTACACCTTC. Amino acids: CASSHTRTGTDGYTF. Supplemented by reference TRBV2 and TRBJ1-2, the full variable domain reads EPEVTQTPSHQVTQMGQEVILRCVPISNHLYFYWYRQILGQKVEFLVSFYNNEISEKSEIFDDQFSVERPDGSNFTLKIRSTKLEDSAMYFCASSHTRTGTDGYTFGSGTRLTVV.

V is TRBV19 and J is TRBJ1-2, with D possibly matching TRBD1 (5 bases). Germline V gives CDR1 LNHDA, CDR2 SQIVND (reference sequence). Trimming pared 6 bases from V and 1 base from J, leaving 12 bases between. CDR3 length: 14 residues. CDR3: CASRARQGNYGYTF. CDR3 nucleotide sequence: TGTGCCAGTAGGGCCAGGCAGGGTAACTATGGCTACACCTTC.

The genes are TRBV10-3 and TRBJ2-1; 7 bases line up with TRBD1. V dropped 0 bases and J dropped 0; count of bases not matched to a gene: 2. The CDR3 is 16 amino acids. The V gene's germline CDR1 is ENHRY and CDR2 SYGVKD. The CDR3: CAISESAGGSYNEQFF. The CDR3 DNA is TGTGCCATCAGTGAGTCTGCAGGGGGCTCCTACAATGAGCAGTTCTTC.

This clone has just a few counts. V usage is TRBV4-3 and J usage is TRBJ2-6; TRBD2 might be the D (5 bases). There are 15 residues in the CDR3. V shed 4 bases and J shed 0 bases, with 7 bases lying between them. Germline assignment: CDR1 LGHNA and CDR2 YSLEER. Here the CDR3 reads CASSRGSSGANVLTF. CDR3 sequence (DNA): TGCGCCAGCAGCCGTGGGAGCTCTGGGGCCAACGTCCTGACTTTC.

The genes are TRBV5-1 and TRBJ1-2; 7 bases fit TRBD1. V was clipped by 4 bases and J by 2 bases; unmatched bases: 5. This CDR3 has 14 residues. Looked up from germline, CDR1 is SGHRS and CDR2 is YFSETQ. CDR3 sequence reads: CASSQRQGNYGYTF. DNA of the CDR3: TGCGCCAGCAGCCAAAGACAGGGCAACTATGGCTACACCTTC.

The chain couples TRBV6-1 to TRBJ2-7; 7 nucleotides align to TRBD1. Germline CDR1 MNHNS, CDR2 SASEGT. V lost 3 bases to trimming and J lost 3 bases; unmatched junction nucleotides: 5. The CDR3 has 14 amino acids. In DNA, the CDR3 is TGTGCCAGCAGTGAGCCACAGGGGATCTACGAGCAGTACTTC. It translates to CASSEPQGIYEQYF.

The V and J genes are TRBV5-1 and TRBJ1-2; possibly TRBD1 for D (6 bases). Germline V gives CDR1 SGHRS, CDR2 YFSETQ. The CDR3 has 14 residues. V was cut by 4 bases and J by 2 bases, with 12 bases left in between. CDR3 in DNA: TGCGCCAGCAGCCCGGGACACCTGAACTATGGCTACACCTTC. As protein: CASSPGHLNYGYTF.

The rearrangement links TRBV7-9 to TRBJ1-2; 7 bases agree with TRBD1. Germline CDR1 reads SEHNR; CDR2 reads FQNEAQ (reference sequence). The junction had 10 bases not matched to a gene; V was cut back by 5 bases and J by 4 bases. CDR3 size: 15 residues. The CDR3 nucleotides are TGTGCCAGCAGCCTCGCAGGAGGGGGCGCCTATGGCTACACCTTC. Protein sequence: CASSLAGGGAYGYTF. Full variable domain (outside the CDR3, taken from reference TRBV7-9 and TRBJ1-2): DTGVSQNPRHKITKRGQNVTFRCDPISEHNRLYWYRQTLGQGPEFLTYFQNEAQLEKSRLLSDRFSAERPKGSFSTLEIQRTEQGDSAMYLCASSLAGGGAYGYTFGSGTRLTVV.

This chain links TRBV5-4 with TRBJ2-2; 7 bases are a match to TRBD2. Germline V lookup: CDR1 SGHNT, CDR2 YYREEE (reference sequence). V was pared by 0 bases and J by 4 bases, with 6 bases of the junction left unmatched. There are 16 residues in the CDR3. This chain's CDR3 is CASSLGPGRATGELFF. CDR3 in DNA: TGTGCCAGCAGCTTGGGCCCAGGGAGGGCCACCGGGGAGCTGTTTTTT.

The rearrangement uses TRBV7-2 and TRBJ2-5, with D uncertain. Germline V lookup: CDR1 SGHTA, CDR2 FQGNSA. The CDR3 is made up of 13 amino acids. V lost 4 bases and J lost 5, with 11 bases in between. CDR3 sequence: CASSSSSFETQYF. The CDR3 DNA reads as TGTGCCAGCAGCTCATCTAGTTTTGAGACCCAGTACTTC. The full variable domain, with the rest looked up from reference TRBV7-2 and TRBJ2-5, is GAGVSQSPSNKVTEKGKDVELRCDPISGHTALYWYRQSLGQGLEFLIYFQGNSAPDKSGLPSDRFSAERTGGSVSTLTIQRTQQEDSAVYLCASSSSSFETQYFGPGTRLLVL.

CDR3 residues: CASAGQTYEQYF. The CDR3 coding sequence is TGTGCCTCGGCGGGTCAAACCTACGAGCAGTACTTC. V gene TRBV28 combines with J gene TRBJ2-7, with a possible D match to TRBD2 (5 bases). The germline V and J ends were trimmed by 11 bases and 2 bases, with 13 bases remaining between them. The CDR3 runs to 12 residues. Germline CDR1 reads MDHEN; CDR2 reads SYDVKM.

This chain joins TRBV11-2 and TRBJ1-4; D not certain. The CDR3 contains 17 residues. In germline, CDR1 is SGHAT, CDR2 FQNNGV. V was pared by 2 bases and J by 0 bases, with 13 bases between. The CDR3 DNA is TGTGCCAGCAGCTTATCAAAATACCCAGCAACTAATGAAAAACTGTTTTTT. Its translation is CASSLSKYPATNEKLFF. Looking up the rest from reference TRBV11-2 and TRBJ1-4 gives the full variable domain: EAGVAQSPRYKIIEKRQSVAFWCNPISGHATLYWYQQILGQGPKLLIQFQNNGVVDDSQLPKDRFSAERLKGVDSTLKIQPAKLEDSAVYLCASSLSKYPATNEKLFFGSGTQLSVL.

The genes are TRBV18 and TRBJ1-2; D not certain. Trimming removed 2 bases at V and 4 bases at J, with 14 bases between. Per the germline V gene, CDR1 is KGHSH and CDR2 is LQKENI. The CDR3 consists of 15 residues. The CDR3 sequence is CASSPAERSSYGYTF. CDR3 DNA sequence: TGTGCCAGCTCACCAGCGGAAAGGAGCAGCTATGGCTACACCTTC.

The rearrangement uses TRBV5-1 and TRBJ1-2; TRBD1 matches at 7 bases. The V and J ends lost 0 bases and 7 bases, in that order; junction bases with no gene match: 9. The germline V gene has CDR1 SGHRS and CDR2 YFSETQ. The CDR3 runs to 15 residues. This CDR3 is CASSLGDRVACGYTF. In nucleotides, the CDR3 is TGCGCCAGCAGCTTGGGAGACAGGGTTGCCTGTGGCTACACCTTC.

The chain uses TRBV6-5 and TRBJ1-1, with D possibly matching TRBD1 (5 bases). CDR1 is MNHEY, CDR2 SVGAGI, per germline. The CDR3 sequence is 13 residues long. Trimming removed 6 bases from V and 2 bases from J, with 10 bases in between. This CDR3 reads CASSRDFNTEAFF. The CDR3 nucleotides read TGTGCCAGCAGCCGGGACTTCAACACTGAAGCTTTCTTT.

This chain links TRBV7-6 with TRBJ1-3; D not resolved. V lost 5 bases and J 4 bases, leaving 18 bases between the germline ends. Germline CDR1 and CDR2: SGHVS and FNYEAQ. This CDR3 region has 16 residues. The CDR3 DNA reads as TGTGCCAGCAGCCCGTACCAGGTCCTTGCCGGAAACACCATATATTTT. Residues: CASSPYQVLAGNTIYF.

The J gene is TRBJ2-7, the V gene TRBV2, with 8 bases identical to TRBD2. From germline, CDR1 is SNHLY and CDR2 FYNNEI. The CDR3 extends over 14 amino acids. Trimming at V came to 5 bases and at J to 3 bases, leaving 6 bases not matched to a gene. The CDR3 coding sequence is TGTGCCAGCAGTCGGGGGGGCATTATCTACGAGCAGTACTTC. It specifies CASSRGGIIYEQYF. Variable domain in full (rest from reference TRBV2 and TRBJ2-7): EPEVTQTPSHQVTQMGQEVILRCVPISNHLYFYWYRQILGQKVEFLVSFYNNEISEKSEIFDDQFSVERPDGSNFTLKIRSTKLEDSAMYFCASSRGGIIYEQYFGPGTRLTVT.